The clone carrying this T cell receptor beta chain was counted a few times. The data originate from a study of cytomegalovirus exposure and HLA in healthy donors. With 0 bases clipped from V and 3 bases from J, the junction kept 3 bases outside the gene matches. CDR1 and CDR2 (germline): SGDLS, YYNGEE. The CDR3 consists of 14 residues. PCR used 60 Vbeta primers and 13 Jbeta primers. Assay used: immunoSEQ multiplex PCR; TCRdb lists only in-frame clones, some missing. Of 200,000 or so clones in the sample, roughly 84% were seen once. The rearrangement joins TRBV9 to TRBJ2-7, with TRBD1 identical over 7 bases. The sequence came from a girl less than two years old in good health and CMV-seronegative. The material sequenced was PBMCs. CDR3 residues: CASSVEAGGYEQYF. Here the CDR3 DNA reads TGTGCCAGCAGCGTAGAGGCAGGGGGCTACGAGCAGTACTTC.